This passage covers 11 T cell receptor beta chains from one sample sequenced in a study of T cells in Graves' hyperthyroidism and ophthalmopathy. RNA transcripts yielded amplified TCR beta CDR3 regions. In the first-round RT-PCR of the TCR CDR3, the HTBI primer set was used. Each CDR3 protein is one row after TCRdb ran MiXCR on the multiplex PCR reads. Among some 580,000 distinct CDR3 sequences, around 15% were seen once, and the ten largest hold less than 3.5%. Sequencing input: blood. These receptors were collected from a middle-aged woman with Graves' ophthalmopathy.

This clonotype was counted only a few times. V is TRBV2 and J is TRBJ1-5; 9 bases are a match to TRBD1. The length of the CDR3 is 15 residues. The germline gives CDR1 SNHLY, CDR2 FYNNEI. V was pared by 7 bases and J by 4 bases, with 8 bases of the junction left unmatched. The CDR3 spells CASTRWGTGNQPQHF. CDR3 DNA sequence: TGTGCCAGCACCAGATGGGGGACAGGGAATCAGCCCCAGCATTTT.

This clonotype was detected only a few times. Given a much more abundant clone one base away, this may be a read error. The J gene is TRBJ1-5, the V gene TRBV6-1; 7 nucleotides line up with TRBD1. Germline-derived CDR1 and CDR2 are MNHNS and SASEGT. This CDR3 region has 14 residues. V was pared by 5 bases and J by 5 bases, with 6 bases of the junction left unmatched. CDR3 loop: CASSPQGGHQPQHF. CDR3 nucleotides: TGTGCCAGCAGTCCCCAGGGGGGGCATCAGCCCCAGCATTTT.

In its sample, this clonotype was seen many times. The V gene is TRBV5-1, the J gene TRBJ2-3; D unresolved. The V and J ends lost 3 bases and 2 bases respectively, with 7 bases between them. The length of the CDR3 is 13 residues. Germline values: CDR1 SGHRS, CDR2 YFSETQ. The DNA for the CDR3 is TGCGCCAGCAGCTCACTTTTCACAGATACGCAGTATTTT. This codes for CASSSLFTDTQYF.

The sample holds many counts of this clonotype. The V gene is TRBV29-1, the J gene TRBJ1-2; a weak D match, TRBD1 (5 bases). Germline CDR1 is SQVTM and CDR2 is ANQGSEA. The V end was cut by 6 bases, the J end by 3 bases, with 8 bases between. This CDR3 is 11 amino acids long. The CDR3 loop is CSVRQYYGYTF. The CDR3 coding sequence is TGCAGCGTCCGACAGTACTATGGCTACACCTTC.

This clonotype was seen repeatedly, ten times or more. This chain joins TRBV12-3 or TRBV12-4 and TRBJ2-1; 8 bases agree with TRBD2. The trim removed 0 bases at V and 7 bases at J, leaving 5 bases unmatched. CDR3 length: 15 residues. The DNA for the CDR3 is TGTGCCAGCAGTTTAGCCGGGAGGGTCTGGAATGAGCAGTTCTTC. Protein: CASSLAGRVWNEQFF.

The V call is TRBV10-3, the J call TRBJ1-5; no reliable D call. The length of the CDR3 is 12 residues. The germline V gene encodes CDR1 ENHRY and CDR2 SYGVKD. Trimming removed 10 bases from V and 3 bases from J, with 10 bases in between. The CDR3 nucleotides are TGTGCCACCGCCGGACCCAATCAGCCCCAGCATTTT. This codes for CATAGPNQPQHF.

The chain has TRBV6-5 and TRBJ2-5, with D possibly matching TRBD2 (5 bases). Deletions cut 4 bases from V and 5 bases from J, with 14 bases between. Germline V gene sequence: CDR1 MNHEY, CDR2 SVGAGI. This CDR3 region has 14 residues. This chain's CDR3 is CASSFAPGVETQYF. Here the CDR3 DNA reads TGTGCCAGCAGTTTCGCCCCCGGGGTGGAGACCCAGTACTTC.

This clonotype was detected only a few times. This chain links TRBV7-9 with TRBJ2-1; D is undetermined. The CDR3 is 12 amino acids. Germline V gene data show CDR1 as SEHNR and CDR2 as FQNEAQ (reference sequence). Trimming took off 5 bases at V and 9 bases at J, with 11 bases between the two ends. This CDR3 reads CASSRESGEQFF. In nucleotides, the CDR3 is TGTGCCAGCAGCCGAGAGTCGGGTGAGCAGTTCTTC. The full variable domain, its missing parts supplied by reference TRBV7-9 and TRBJ2-1, is DTGVSQNPRHKITKRGQNVTFRCDPISEHNRLYWYRQTLGQGPEFLTYFQNEAQLEKSRLLSDRFSAERPKGSFSTLEIQRTEQGDSAMYLCASSRESGEQFFGPGTRLTVL.

Note on this clonotype: One junction end disagrees with the germline gene, perhaps due to a read error. This chain joins TRBV20-1 and TRBJ1-1, with no clear D. The CDR3 extends over 11 amino acids. The V gene's germline CDR1 is DFQATT and CDR2 SNEGSKA (reference sequence). CDR3 residues: CGARENTEAFF. Here the CDR3 DNA reads TGCGGTGCTAGAGAGAACACTGAAGCTTTCTTT.

This clonotype was counted many times. The chain joins TRBV7-9 to TRBJ1-1; 9 bases are shared with TRBD1. This CDR3 region has 14 residues. CDR1 SEHNR and CDR2 FQNEAQ come from the germline V gene (reference sequence). With 7 bases clipped from V and 1 base from J, the junction kept 4 bases outside the gene matches. This CDR3 is CASKPTGGNTEAFF. The CDR3 DNA reads as TGTGCCAGCAAACCGACAGGGGGGAACACTGAAGCTTTCTTT.

This clonotype was observed many times. This chain connects TRBV12-3 or TRBV12-4 to TRBJ1-1; 9 bases line up with TRBD1. This CDR3 is 15 amino acids long. The junction had 4 bases not matched to a gene; V was cut back by 4 bases and J by 1 base. Written as DNA, the CDR3 is TGTGCCAGCAGTTACCCGGGACAGGGGAACACTGAAGCTTTCTTT. It codes for CASSYPGQGNTEAFF.